This T cell receptor beta chain was sequenced for a study of response to subunit inactivated influenza vaccine. Findings and limits, study-wide: Each seasonal flu vaccination may recruit only limited new T cells, authors suggested.

TCRdb itself ran the RT-PCR reads through MiXCR, one entry per CDR3 protein. In the table there are roughly 670,000 distinct CDR3 sequences, 14% of which are singletons. Comments on this clonotype: No antigen is known for it.

V lost 2 bases to trimming and J lost 12 bases, with 20 bases between them. Germline V gene data show CDR1 as PRHDT and CDR2 as FYEKMQ (reference sequence). The CDR3 consists of 16 residues. The sequence derives from a man between 50 and 59 years old who received an inactivated influenza vaccine. Material: PBMCs from blood, obtained less than 15 days before vaccination. J is TRBJ2-6 and V is TRBV13; weak D call: TRBD1 (6 bases). CDR3: CASSLNTGYSRGVLTF. The CDR3 bases are TGTGCCAGCAGCTTAAATACAGGGTATTCGAGGGGCGTCCTGACTTTC.